This TCR beta chain was identified in a study of human thymus T cells. Study-level results: Thymic and blood repertoires appeared to display a bias in their usage of V and J genes.

Germline-derived CDR1 and CDR2 are MNHEY and SMNVEV (reference sequence). This CDR3 spans 14 amino acids. The trim removed 7 bases at V and 7 bases at J, leaving 4 bases unmatched. Thymus tissue was removed during corrective cardiac surgery. Remarks on this clone: Antigen: not known.

The method was immunoSEQ multiplex PCR; TCRdb's version includes in-frame clones alone and lacks a portion of them. The sample includes roughly 130,000 clones, around 94% of them seen just once. The rearrangement links TRBV27 to TRBJ1-6, with TRBD1 matching over 10 bases. The sample comprised thymus tissue. This sequence was found in a boy in the first two years of life with a congenital heart defect but otherwise immunologically healthy. CDR3 DNA: TGTGCCAGCACCAGGGGACAGGGGAATTCACCCCTCCACTTT. Protein sequence: CASTRGQGNSPLHF.